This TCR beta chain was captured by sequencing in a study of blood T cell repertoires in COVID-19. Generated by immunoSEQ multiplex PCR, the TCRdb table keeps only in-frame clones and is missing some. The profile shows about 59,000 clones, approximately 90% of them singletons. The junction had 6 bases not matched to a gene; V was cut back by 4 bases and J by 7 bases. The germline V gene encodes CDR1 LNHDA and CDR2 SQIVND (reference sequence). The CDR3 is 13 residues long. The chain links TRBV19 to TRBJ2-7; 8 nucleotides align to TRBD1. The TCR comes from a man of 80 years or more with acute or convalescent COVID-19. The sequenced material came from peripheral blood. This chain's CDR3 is CASSNPQGAEQYF. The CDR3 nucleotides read TGTGCCAGTAGTAACCCGCAGGGGGCTGAGCAGTACTTC.